The 14 T cell receptor beta chains listed next were all sequenced from one sample in a study of blood T cell repertoires in COVID-19. The repertoire was sequenced with immunoSEQ multiplex PCR; TCRdb's copy has only in-frame clones and lacks some. The sample yields about 73,000 clones, about 91% seen once. Sequencing was carried out using peripheral blood. Receptors originate from an elderly man with acute or convalescent COVID-19.

V and J are TRBV6-5 and TRBJ1-1; 7 bases align to TRBD1. Per the germline V gene, CDR1 is MNHEY and CDR2 is SVGAGI. With V trimmed by 6 bases and J by 6 bases, 10 bases remained unmatched. CDR3 size: 14 residues. CDR3 protein: CASSRTGEGSEAFF. For the CDR3, the DNA is TGTGCCAGCAGCAGAACAGGGGAAGGGTCTGAAGCTTTCTTT.

The rearrangement joins TRBV19 to TRBJ1-5; D is perhaps TRBD1 (5 bases). V was shortened by 1 base and J by 4 bases, with 5 bases between the two germline ends. The V gene's germline CDR1 is LNHDA and CDR2 SQIVND (reference sequence). The CDR3 is 13 amino acids. In DNA, the CDR3 is TGTGCCAGTAGTATAGCAGGGAATCAGCCCCAGCATTTT. This codes for CASSIAGNQPQHF.

This clone was seen a single time. The V gene is TRBV6-1, the J gene TRBJ2-2, with 8 bases lining up with TRBD2. This CDR3 is built from 17 residues. The V gene end was trimmed by 2 bases and the J gene end by 6 bases; junction bases not matched to a gene: 11. Per the germline V gene, CDR1 is MNHNS and CDR2 is SASEGT. CDR3 protein: CASSEIPGGRLAGELFF. The CDR3 DNA reads as TGTGCCAGCAGTGAAATCCCGGGCGGGAGGTTGGCCGGGGAGCTGTTTTTT.

This rearrangement joins TRBV5-6 to TRBJ2-6; TRBD2 aligns across 9 bases. Germline V CDR1 and CDR2: SGHDT, YYEEEE. V lost 4 bases and J lost 4; bases outside the gene matches: 9. This CDR3 comprises 17 residues. The CDR3 sequence is CASSQSGGLSGANVLTF. CDR3 sequence (DNA): TGTGCCAGCAGCCAGAGCGGGGGGCTGAGCGGGGCCAACGTCCTGACTTTC. Full variable domain (rest looked up from reference TRBV5-6 and TRBJ2-6): DAGVTQSPTHLIKTRGQQVTLRCSPKSGHDTVSWYQQALGQGPQFIFQYYEEEERQRGNFPDRFSGHQFPNYSSELNVNALLLGDSALYLCASSQSGGLSGANVLTFGAGSRLTVL.

This clone was picked up one time. The chain links TRBV7-9 to TRBJ2-5; perhaps TRBD1 as D (5 bases). Trimming pared 2 bases from V and 5 bases from J, leaving 15 bases between. The CDR3 has 15 amino acids. Germline V gene data show CDR1 as SEHNR and CDR2 as FQNEAQ (reference sequence). The CDR3 sequence: CASSLIGEERETQYF. DNA for the CDR3: TGTGCCAGCAGCTTAATAGGGGAAGAGAGGGAGACCCAGTACTTC.

The chain uses TRBV30 and TRBJ2-3; possible D gene TRBD2, 6 bases. The CDR3 extends over 13 amino acids. CDR1 is GTSNPN and CDR2 is SVGIG in the germline V gene (reference sequence). Trimming removed 0 bases from V and 6 bases from J, with 10 bases in between. CDR3 in amino acids: CAWSVAGRDTQYF. DNA for the CDR3: TGTGCCTGGAGTGTAGCAGGGAGGGATACGCAGTATTTT.

The chain couples TRBV6-5 to TRBJ2-1; D possibly corresponds to TRBD2 (6 bases). CDR3 length: 15 residues. V was shortened by 0 bases and J by 4 bases, with 10 bases between the two germline ends. CDR1 MNHEY and CDR2 SVGAGI come from the germline V gene. Here the CDR3 reads CASSYSRDLYNEQFF. As DNA, the CDR3 is TGTGCCAGCAGTTACTCCAGGGACTTATACAATGAGCAGTTCTTC.

This clone has just one count. The V gene is TRBV6-2 or TRBV6-3, the J gene TRBJ1-1; the D is unclear. The CDR3 contains 14 residues. Trimming left V 2 bases short and J 0 bases short, with 7 bases between. Germline loops: CDR1 MNHEY, CDR2 SVGEGT. In DNA, the CDR3 is TGTGCCAGCAGTTACGGTGGAGTGAACACTGAAGCTTTCTTT. Its translation: CASSYGGVNTEAFF.

The chain combines TRBV10-3 with TRBJ2-5, with D maybe TRBD1 (6 bases). V was trimmed by 5 bases and J by 4 bases, leaving 8 bases between them. The length of the CDR3 is 12 residues. From germline, CDR1 is ENHRY and CDR2 SYGVKD. CDR3 loop: CAISRGGETQYF. The CDR3 DNA reads as TGTGCCATCAGTCGAGGGGGAGAGACCCAGTACTTC.

The chain is built from TRBV9 and TRBJ2-3, with 9 bases lining up with TRBD2. This CDR3 contains 15 residues. The V gene's germline CDR1 is SGDLS and CDR2 YYNGEE. The junction had 8 bases not matched to a gene; V was cut back by 4 bases and J by 5 bases. CDR3 DNA: TGTGCCAGCAGCCTTAGCGGGAGAGGTGAAGATACGCAGTATTTT. It translates to CASSLSGRGEDTQYF.

The rearrangement uses TRBV6-5 and TRBJ1-4, with TRBD1 as a possible D gene (5 bases). V was trimmed by 0 bases and J by 8 bases, leaving 16 bases between them. The CDR3 runs 16 residues. Germline CDR1 MNHEY, CDR2 SVGAGI. The CDR3 sequence: CASSYSMGGSGEKLFF. CDR3 nucleotides: TGTGCCAGCAGTTACTCGATGGGAGGGTCAGGGGAAAAACTGTTTTTT.

V usage is TRBV5-1 and J usage is TRBJ2-5, with 7 bases matching TRBD2. V was clipped by 0 bases and J by 4 bases; unmatched bases: 6. The CDR3 totals 15 residues. Per germline, CDR1 SGHRS and CDR2 YFSETQ. As DNA, the CDR3 is TGCGCCAGCAGCTTGGACGGAGGGAGGGGAGAGACCCAGTACTTC. Translated: CASSLDGGRGETQYF.

For the CDR3, the DNA is TGCGCCAGCAGTGTTACAGGGGGCTTTGGTGAAAAACTGTTTTTT. It translates to CASSVTGGFGEKLFF. The chain is built from TRBV10-2 and TRBJ1-4, with 9 bases identical to TRBD1. The CDR3 has 15 amino acids. The trim removed 4 bases at V and 7 bases at J, leaving 7 bases unmatched. Germline V gene sequence: CDR1 WSHSY, CDR2 SAAADI.

This chain links TRBV5-1 with TRBJ1-1; possibly TRBD1 for D (5 bases). Germline V gene sequence: CDR1 SGHRS, CDR2 YFSETQ. Trimming took off 4 bases at V and 7 bases at J, with 17 bases between the two ends. The CDR3 sequence is 14 residues long. The CDR3 nucleotides are TGCGCCAGCAGCCCCCTCCCGAGGACAAGTGAAGCTTTCTTT. Translated: CASSPLPRTSEAFF.